This T cell receptor (beta chain) was retrieved from a study of blood T cell repertoires in COVID-19. Repertoires were generated with immunoSEQ multiplex PCR, while TCRdb's copy carries only in-frame clones and drops some. The table lists about 150,000 clones, approximately 90% of them singletons, with 3.5% to 4.5% in the top ten. The CDR3 extends over 16 amino acids. Per germline, CDR1 LNHDA and CDR2 SQIVND (reference sequence). The trim removed 0 bases at V and 1 base at J, leaving 5 bases unmatched. Sequenced material: peripheral blood. The origin of this receptor is a woman aged 55-70 years with active or convalescent COVID-19. This chain uses TRBV19 with TRBJ1-1; 7 nucleotides line up with TRBD1. CDR3 residues: CASSIDPRGKNTEAFF. Written as DNA, the CDR3 is TGTGCCAGTAGTATAGATCCCAGGGGGAAGAACACTGAAGCTTTCTTT.